Listed here is a single TCR beta chain. Sequenced by immunoSEQ multiplex PCR; TCRdb stores in-frame clones only, minus some. The sample has under 2,000,000 clones; 85% to 95% are singletons. Naive CD8 cells lacked CD45RO and underwent positive selection for CCR7, leaving out terminally differentiated effector memory CD45RA+ cells. This specimen belongs to a study of shared clonotypes between healthy human individuals. Germline CDR1 reads SGHDT; CDR2 reads YYEEEE. This CDR3 spans 13 amino acids. Between the trimmed V and J ends, which lost 6 bases and 8 bases, there was a span of 17 bases. This TCR was recovered from a man aged 18 to 35 in good health. The genes are TRBV5-6 and TRBJ1-2, with D possibly being TRBD1 (5 bases). Sequenced: naive CD8+ T cells sorted from blood. The CDR3 sequence: CASTTRGPEGYTF. DNA of the CDR3: TGTGCCAGCACCACCCGGGGCCCGGAAGGCTACACCTTC. The full variable domain, with the rest looked up from reference TRBV5-6 and TRBJ1-2, is DAGVTQSPTHLIKTRGQQVTLRCSPKSGHDTVSWYQQALGQGPQFIFQYYEEEERQRGNFPDRFSGHQFPNYSSELNVNALLLGDSALYLCASTTRGPEGYTFGSGTRLTVV.